These T cell receptor beta chains were read from a single sample in a study of blood T cell repertoires in COVID-19. Profiled with immunoSEQ multiplex PCR; TCRdb holds only in-frame clones, not every one. The profile shows around 380,000 clones, approximately 87% of them singletons. The sequenced sample was PBMCs or T cells enriched from blood (not recorded which). These receptors were taken from a man aged 30 to 45 who had recovered from COVID-19. The CDR3 runs from the conserved cysteine through the conserved F or W. A D gene is named only where the DNA matches it firmly. Some rows mark clone size as missing; the rest say once, few, many or name a class of expanded clone.

J: TRBJ1-5; length: 15; V: TRBV6-1; size: NA; D: NA; CDR3: CASSESVGRTQPQHF; DNA: TGTGCCAGCAGTGAATCGGTAGGGAGGACTCAGCCCCAGCATTTT
J: TRBJ1-3; length: 12; V: TRBV7-8; size: NA; D: NA; CDR3: CASSPQGNTIYF; DNA: TGTGCCAGCAGCCCTCAGGGGAACACCATATATTTT
J: TRBJ2-4; length: 14; V: TRBV19; size: NA; D: TRBD1; CDR3: CASAGTGSRWVQYF; DNA: TGTGCCAGTGCCGGGACAGGGAGTAGGTGGGTTCAGTACTTC
J: TRBJ2-1; length: 15; V: TRBV6-5; size: NA; D: NA; CDR3: CASREGQNSYNEQFF; DNA: TGTGCCAGCAGGGAGGGGCAGAACTCCTACAATGAGCAGTTCTTC
J: TRBJ2-1; length: 17; V: TRBV28; size: few; D: TRBD2; CDR3: CASSFVAGGHSYNEQFF; DNA: TGTGCCAGCAGTTTCGTAGCGGGGGGGCACTCCTACAATGAGCAGTTCTTC
J: TRBJ2-1; length: 15; V: TRBV6-5; size: NA; D: NA; CDR3: CASENRDTLGNEQFF; DNA: TGTGCCAGCGAAAACCGGGACACGCTAGGGAATGAGCAGTTCTTC
J: TRBJ1-1; length: 15; V: TRBV5-1; size: NA; D: TRBD1; CDR3: CASSLGDRGVTEAFF; DNA: TGCGCCAGCAGCTTGGGGGACAGGGGTGTTACTGAAGCTTTCTTT
J: TRBJ1-4; length: 15; V: TRBV6-1; size: NA; D: NA; CDR3: CASSEDQGLGEKLFF; DNA: TGTGCCAGCAGTGAAGATCAGGGGCTAGGTGAAAAACTGTTTTTT
J: TRBJ2-7; length: 15; V: TRBV2; size: NA; D: TRBD1; CDR3: CASKPTTGSSYEQYF; DNA: TGTGCCAGCAAGCCGACGACAGGGAGCTCCTACGAGCAGTACTTC
J: TRBJ2-1; length: 15; V: TRBV7-6; size: NA; D: NA; CDR3: CASSLGYNRVYEQFF; DNA: TGTGCCAGCAGCTTAGGTTATAACAGGGTTTACGAGCAGTTCTTC
J: TRBJ1-2; length: 18; V: TRBV15; size: NA; D: TRBD1; CDR3: CATSRKNSATGGSYGYTF; DNA: TGTGCCACCAGCAGAAAGAATTCCGCGACAGGGGGCAGCTATGGCTACACCTTC
J: TRBJ2-7; length: 15; V: TRBV5-4; size: NA; D: TRBD1; CDR3: CASSLEDRGPVGQYF; DNA: TGTGCCAGCAGCTTGGAAGACAGGGGGCCGGTGGGTCAGTACTTC
J: TRBJ1-1; length: 13; V: TRBV12-3/TRBV12-4; size: NA; D: NA; CDR3: CASSSNRDPEAFF; DNA: TGTGCCAGCAGTTCAAACAGGGATCCTGAAGCTTTCTTT
J: TRBJ1-2; length: 13; V: TRBV27; size: NA; D: NA; CDR3: CASSRDFNYGYTF; DNA: TGTGCCAGCAGCCGGGATTTTAACTATGGCTACACCTTC
J: TRBJ1-1; length: 15; V: TRBV6-2/TRBV6-3; size: NA; D: NA; CDR3: CASSVQGNMNTEAFF; DNA: TGTGCCAGCAGTGTCCAGGGTAACATGAACACTGAAGCTTTCTTT
J: TRBJ2-7; length: 13; V: TRBV3-1/TRBV3-2; size: NA; D: NA; CDR3: CASSPGHTYEQYF; DNA: TGTGCCAGCAGCCCCGGACATACCTACGAGCAGTACTTC
J: TRBJ2-2; length: 15; V: TRBV30; size: NA; D: TRBD1; CDR3: CAWTKGQGNTGELFF; DNA: TGTGCCTGGACTAAGGGACAGGGGAACACCGGGGAGCTGTTTTTT
J: TRBJ2-5; length: 12; V: TRBV29-1; size: NA; D: TRBD1; CDR3: CSVQQGYRTQYF; DNA: TGCAGCGTTCAACAGGGGTATAGGACCCAGTACTTC
J: TRBJ1-5; length: 15; V: TRBV19; size: NA; D: NA; CDR3: CASSLGAGGDQPQHF; DNA: TGTGCCAGTAGCCTCGGTGCGGGGGGGGATCAGCCCCAGCATTTT
J: TRBJ2-1; length: 19; V: TRBV9; size: NA; D: TRBD2; CDR3: CASSVGLAGAPYLYNEQFF; DNA: TGTGCCAGCAGCGTAGGACTAGCGGGGGCCCCCTATTTATACAATGAGCAGTTCTTC
J: TRBJ1-4; length: 15; V: TRBV7-3; size: NA; D: TRBD1; CDR3: CASSPTGGAGEKLFF; DNA: TGTGCCAGCAGCCCGACAGGGGGCGCGGGAGAAAAACTGTTTTTT
J: TRBJ2-7; length: 16; V: TRBV7-2; size: NA; D: TRBD1; CDR3: CASSSSGQGVSYEQYF; DNA: TGTGCCAGCAGCTCCTCGGGACAGGGTGTTTCCTACGAGCAGTACTTC
J: TRBJ1-2; length: 13; V: TRBV10-3; size: NA; D: NA; CDR3: CAIKEVDPYGYTF; DNA: TGTGCCATCAAGGAGGTAGACCCCTATGGCTACACCTTC
J: TRBJ2-4; length: 15; V: TRBV5-1; size: NA; D: TRBD1; CDR3: CASSTNDRGRNIQYF; DNA: TGCGCCAGCAGCACAAACGACAGGGGGAGGAACATTCAGTACTTC
J: TRBJ1-1; length: 14; V: TRBV7-9; size: NA; D: NA; CDR3: CASSFRGGGTEAFF; DNA: TGTGCCAGCAGCTTCCGTGGGGGGGGCACTGAAGCTTTCTTT
J: TRBJ2-7; length: 16; V: TRBV11-2; size: NA; D: TRBD1; CDR3: CASSLAAGQGAYEQYF; DNA: TGTGCCAGCAGCTTAGCCGCGGGACAGGGGGCGTACGAGCAGTACTTC
J: TRBJ2-1; length: 15; V: TRBV7-2; size: NA; D: NA; CDR3: CASSLAWGPVNEQFF; DNA: TGTGCCAGCAGCTTAGCGTGGGGGCCGGTTAATGAGCAGTTCTTC
J: TRBJ1-5; length: 13; V: TRBV19; size: NA; D: TRBD1; CDR3: CASRTGGFQPQHF; DNA: TGTGCCAGTCGGACAGGGGGTTTTCAGCCCCAGCATTTT
J: TRBJ1-2; length: 13; V: TRBV6-4; size: NA; D: TRBD1; CDR3: CASSQTGGNGYTF; DNA: TGTGCCAGCAGTCAGACAGGGGGGAATGGCTACACCTTC
J: TRBJ2-7; length: 13; V: TRBV19; size: few; D: NA; CDR3: CASSMNTAYEQYF; DNA: TGTGCCAGTAGTATGAACACAGCCTACGAGCAGTACTTC
J: TRBJ2-7; length: 11; V: TRBV30; size: NA; D: NA; CDR3: CAFARLYEQYF; DNA: TGTGCCTTTGCTAGATTATACGAGCAGTACTTC
J: TRBJ2-5; length: 15; V: TRBV7-2; size: NA; D: TRBD1; CDR3: CASSLLGQGAETQYF; DNA: TGTGCCAGCAGCTTACTCGGACAGGGGGCGGAGACCCAGTACTTC
J: TRBJ1-2; length: 12; V: TRBV30; size: NA; D: NA; CDR3: CAWSVTGAIYTF; DNA: TGTGCCTGGAGTGTAACTGGTGCAATCTACACCTTC
J: TRBJ1-1; length: 14; V: TRBV4-1; size: NA; D: TRBD1; CDR3: CASSLGQANTEAFF; DNA: TGCGCCAGCAGCCTTGGACAGGCGAACACTGAAGCTTTCTTT
J: TRBJ1-6; length: 17; V: TRBV7-2; size: NA; D: NA; CDR3: CASSSGTQSSYNSPLHF; DNA: TGTGCCAGCAGCTCCGGGACACAGAGCTCCTATAATTCACCCCTCCACTTT
J: TRBJ1-4; length: 11; V: TRBV6-5; size: NA; D: NA; CDR3: CATGGGEKLFF; DNA: TGTGCCACCGGAGGTGGTGAAAAACTGTTTTTT
J: TRBJ2-5; length: 16; V: TRBV2; size: NA; D: TRBD2; CDR3: CASSDGAGGPQETQYF; DNA: TGTGCCAGCAGTGATGGAGCGGGGGGGCCCCAAGAGACCCAGTACTTC
J: TRBJ1-2; length: 13; V: TRBV18; size: NA; D: TRBD1; CDR3: CASSLRQGDNYTF; DNA: TGTGCCAGCTCACTTCGGCAGGGGGACAACTACACCTTC
J: TRBJ1-1; length: 14; V: TRBV3-1/TRBV3-2; size: NA; D: NA; CDR3: CASSQVSGGGSCFF; DNA: TGTGCCAGCAGCCAGGTCTCGGGTGGGGGGTCGTGCTTCTTT
J: TRBJ2-5; length: 15; V: TRBV5-1; size: NA; D: NA; CDR3: CASFRRASEEETQYF; DNA: TGCGCCAGCTTCCGACGGGCTAGCGAGGAGGAGACCCAGTACTTC
J: TRBJ2-5; length: 16; V: TRBV5-4; size: once; D: NA; CDR3: CASSLVSDPIRETQYF; DNA: TGTGCCAGCAGCTTGGTATCCGATCCTATCCGAGAGACCCAGTACTTC
J: TRBJ1-2; length: 16; V: TRBV3-1/TRBV3-2; size: NA; D: NA; CDR3: CASSEYSREHASGYTF; DNA: TGTGCCAGCAGCGAATATTCGAGGGAACACGCCAGTGGCTACACCTTC
J: TRBJ2-3; length: 15; V: TRBV6-5; size: NA; D: TRBD2; CDR3: CASSITRGGSDTQYF; DNA: TGTGCCAGCAGTATCACGCGGGGGGGGTCAGATACGCAGTATTTT
J: TRBJ2-7; length: 13; V: TRBV5-1; size: few; D: NA; CDR3: CASSSGSAYEQYF; DNA: TGCGCCAGCAGCTCCGGGTCGGCCTACGAGCAGTACTTC
J: TRBJ2-3; length: 17; V: TRBV24-1; size: NA; D: TRBD1; CDR3: CATSDSSTGARTDTQYF; DNA: TGTGCCACCAGTGACTCTTCCACAGGGGCTAGAACAGATACGCAGTATTTT
J: TRBJ1-3; length: 16; V: TRBV7-2; size: NA; D: NA; CDR3: CASSSSPSRSGNTIYF; DNA: TGTGCCAGCAGCTCCTCCCCCTCCAGGTCTGGAAACACCATATATTTT
J: TRBJ1-1; length: 13; V: TRBV2; size: NA; D: TRBD1; CDR3: CASILETGVEAFF; DNA: TGTGCCAGCATCCTCGAGACAGGGGTGGAAGCTTTCTTT
J: TRBJ2-7; length: 16; V: TRBV11-2; size: NA; D: NA; CDR3: CASSFSRGGQIYEQYF; DNA: TGTGCCAGCAGCTTCTCGAGGGGTGGACAGATCTACGAGCAGTACTTC
J: TRBJ1-1; length: 14; V: TRBV10-3; size: few; D: TRBD1; CDR3: CAISGSGGHTEAFF; DNA: TGTGCCATCAGTGGTTCAGGGGGGCACACTGAAGCTTTCTTT
J: TRBJ2-1; length: 19; V: TRBV7-8; size: once; D: TRBD2; CDR3: CASSLEGLAGGVTYNEQFF; DNA: TGTGCCAGCAGCTTGGAGGGACTAGCGGGGGGGGTGACCTACAATGAGCAGTTCTTC
J: TRBJ1-4; length: 11; V: TRBV10-2; size: NA; D: NA; CDR3: CASMRHPRGFF; DNA: TGCGCCAGCATGAGACATCCTCGGGGGTTTTTT
J: TRBJ1-5; length: 13; V: TRBV7-9; size: NA; D: TRBD1; CDR3: CASSGQGNQPQHF; DNA: TGTGCCAGCAGCGGACAGGGCAATCAGCCCCAGCATTTT
J: TRBJ1-6; length: 13; V: TRBV12-3/TRBV12-4; size: NA; D: NA; CDR3: CASRGRNNSPLHF; DNA: TGTGCCAGCAGAGGGAGAAATAATTCACCCCTCCACTTT